This T cell receptor (beta chain) is from a study of blood T cell repertoires in COVID-19 (TCRdb year 2020). Regarding the complete study: Samples covering the acute and convalescent phases of COVID-19 were provided by collaborators in the United States, Italy and Spain. The prospective study material was composed of cDNA or gDNA derived from T cells, B-cell-depleted T cells, or PBMCs. Deeply sampled blood TCRbeta repertoires from subjects exposed to, actively infected with, or recovered from COVID-19 were included in the dataset. The repertoires were released in a freely available public database intended as a resource for research on the immune response to SARS-CoV-2. Samples came from the ongoing ImmuneRACE study (first 160 participants) plus 1,254 subjects from 6 global collaborators. The sample metadata nearly always contained a de-identified subject ID, COVID-19 status, age in years and sex. Where HLA class I and class II types were available, the types were taken from metadata supplied by the sample provider, not from assay-based typing.

A remark on this clone: It lacks a known antigen. No per-base quality is available; no much larger clone lies one base away.

The study at large found these results: Clinical and demographic metadata were provided uncurated, with the amount varying by source and participant.

Whole blood was collected in K2EDTA tubes by collaborating institutions according to the institutions' own protocols. For TCRbeta analysis, collaborator samples were shipped as frozen whole blood, as isolated PBMCs, or as DNA extracted from either sample type. There are 15 amino acids in the CDR3, from cysteine to phenylalanine inclusive. Only the CDR3 portion is preserved as DNA: 45 bases, with reading frame beginning at the first base. V lost 6 bases and J lost 0 bases; the stretch between them is 12 bases long. The germline V gene (reference sequence) supplies CDR1 LNHDA and CDR2 SQIVND. The immunoSEQ Assay, a bias-controlled multiplex PCR, was used to amplify TCRbeta CDR3 regions from genomic DNA. In the paper's pipeline: The number of nucleated cells in each sample was estimated by amplification of reference gene primers within the assay. To quantify the absolute abundance of each unique TCRbeta CDR3 rearrangement, sequence reads were collapsed and filtered. For each sample, productive Simpson clonality was calculated by taking the square root of Simpson's diversity index across productive rearrangements. Sourced from immuneACCESS, this table was stored by TCRdb with only in-frame sequences that have V and J called. A share of the clones is absent; for the studies checked, an unresolved V gene accounts for under half, and the remainder has no known explanation. The V and J calls and clone size come from that table; D and trimming were worked out from the DNA. This sample holds around 140,000 clones; roughly 90% were observed only once. The ten largest clones add up to 0.95% of the sample.

This receptor chain uses TRBV19 and TRBJ1-3; the D gene is perhaps TRBD1, from 6 matching bases. The sequence came from a woman aged 45 to 65 with acute or convalescent COVID-19. The source material was peripheral blood. CDR3 region: CASSMGHLSGNTIYF. In nucleotides, the sequence is TGTGCCAGTAGCATGGGACACCTCTCTGGAAACACCATATATTTT.